The rows below give T cell receptor beta chains drawn from one sample of a study of CD8 T cells in Susac syndrome. Each CDR3 protein is one row after TCRdb ran MiXCR on the immunoSEQ multiplex PCR reads. This repertoire shows roughly 180,000 distinct CDR3 sequences, less than 95% found once; its top ten account for 0.085% to 0.11%. The sequenced sample consisted of CD4+ T cells from PBMCs. These receptors were collected from a human donor in good health. Each CDR3 is given with its conserved first and last residue. The order of the fields is CDR3 protein, V gene, J gene, D gene. D genes are given only for firm matches.

CDR3aa: CASSSLVRPYEQYF; v_gene: TRBV7-9; j_gene: TRBJ2-7; d_gene: .
CDR3aa: CASSPWVSSISEQFF; v_gene: TRBV7-3; j_gene: TRBJ2-1; d_gene: .
CDR3aa: CASSVGDSTYNEQFF; v_gene: TRBV9; j_gene: TRBJ2-1; d_gene: .
CDR3aa: CASSAGTGKNIQYF; v_gene: TRBV9; j_gene: TRBJ2-4; d_gene: TRBD1
CDR3aa: CASSGRQGIYNEQFF; v_gene: TRBV25-1; j_gene: TRBJ2-1; d_gene: .
CDR3aa: CSAGRERRETQYF; v_gene: TRBV20-1; j_gene: TRBJ2-5; d_gene: .
CDR3aa: CASSTGLATDTQYF; v_gene: TRBV3-1; j_gene: TRBJ2-3; d_gene: TRBD2
CDR3aa: CASRPGRGGPYNEQFF; v_gene: TRBV11-2; j_gene: TRBJ2-1; d_gene: TRBD2
CDR3aa: CASSRPRAREISYEQYF; v_gene: TRBV7-9; j_gene: TRBJ2-7; d_gene: .
CDR3aa: CASRSVNPGQPQHF; v_gene: TRBV28; j_gene: TRBJ1-5; d_gene: .
CDR3aa: CSAGTSVRTDTQYF; v_gene: TRBV29-1; j_gene: TRBJ2-3; d_gene: TRBD2
CDR3aa: CASSFQGLVGETQYF; v_gene: TRBV27; j_gene: TRBJ2-5; d_gene: TRBD2
CDR3aa: CASGRATDTQYF; v_gene: TRBV2; j_gene: TRBJ2-3; d_gene: TRBD2
CDR3aa: CASSRQGADYGYTF; v_gene: TRBV6-2/TRBV6-3; j_gene: TRBJ1-2; d_gene: TRBD1
CDR3aa: CASSINYEQYF; v_gene: TRBV7-2; j_gene: TRBJ2-7; d_gene: .
CDR3aa: CASSLGRQLTQPQHF; v_gene: TRBV13; j_gene: TRBJ1-5; d_gene: .
CDR3aa: CASSLTGRSEQYF; v_gene: TRBV2; j_gene: TRBJ2-7; d_gene: TRBD1
CDR3aa: CSAPMGGRYTGELFF; v_gene: TRBV20-1; j_gene: TRBJ2-2; d_gene: .
CDR3aa: CASRLRDGAYEQYF; v_gene: TRBV27; j_gene: TRBJ2-7; d_gene: .
CDR3aa: CSADRGTDTQYF; v_gene: TRBV29-1; j_gene: TRBJ2-3; d_gene: TRBD1
CDR3aa: CSVEVGQHYGYTF; v_gene: TRBV29-1; j_gene: TRBJ1-2; d_gene: .
CDR3aa: CASSPGGTAGTDTQYF; v_gene: TRBV28; j_gene: TRBJ2-3; d_gene: .
CDR3aa: CSVAGQGAGGSNQPQHF; v_gene: TRBV29-1; j_gene: TRBJ1-5; d_gene: TRBD1
CDR3aa: CASSFNRGTYNEQFF; v_gene: TRBV12-3/TRBV12-4; j_gene: TRBJ2-1; d_gene: .
CDR3aa: CASSLSGVGETQYF; v_gene: TRBV5-1; j_gene: TRBJ2-5; d_gene: .
CDR3aa: CSVGGAGANVLTF; v_gene: TRBV29-1; j_gene: TRBJ2-6; d_gene: .
CDR3aa: CASSFSVRGNEQYF; v_gene: TRBV7-9; j_gene: TRBJ2-7; d_gene: .
CDR3aa: CASSYSERGASYEQYF; v_gene: TRBV6-6; j_gene: TRBJ2-7; d_gene: .
CDR3aa: CSVVSSGVDEKLFF; v_gene: TRBV29-1; j_gene: TRBJ1-4; d_gene: .
CDR3aa: CSASEVGEQYF; v_gene: TRBV20-1; j_gene: TRBJ2-7; d_gene: .